This T cell receptor beta chain was identified during a study of T cells in Graves' hyperthyroidism and ophthalmopathy. Notes on the study in general: Blood also carried most thyroid clonotypes expanded above 0.001.

RNA transcripts provided the source from which TCR beta CDR3 regions were amplified. HTBI primers drove first-round RT-PCR of the TCR CDR3. MiXCR, applied by TCRdb to the multiplex PCR reads, yields one record per CDR3 protein. Of about 210,000 distinct CDR3 sequences in the sample, approximately 17% were seen once. The germline V gene has CDR1 MNHNS and CDR2 SASEGT. Losses at the gene ends were 5 bases for V and 7 bases for J; bases not matched to a gene: 6. This CDR3 has 14 amino acids. This clonotype has ten or more counts. The antigen is not known. The TCR originated in a man aged 45 to 65 with Graves' hyperthyroidism. The sample comprised blood. The chain combines TRBV6-1 with TRBJ1-4; 8 bases fit TRBD1. CDR3 residues: CASSNWDRTEKLFF. As DNA, the CDR3 is TGTGCCAGCAGTAACTGGGACAGGACTGAAAAACTGTTTTTT.